The source of this T cell receptor beta chain is a study of PD-L1 blockade in urothelial cancer (dated by TCRdb to about 2017). At the level of the whole study: All patients started therapy in the mid-2010s and received atezolizumab 1,200 mg intravenously every 3 weeks. Durable clinical benefit meant progression-free survival longer than 6 months, and TCR features were also tested against progression-free and overall survival. Several patients achieved durable clinical benefit and about 19 did not. Pretreatment blood TCR-seq was available for twenty-nine patients, at least one posttreatment blood collection was obtained for about 25 patients, and tumor TCR-seq was available for about 25 patients. About 90% of the roughly 29 patients were identified as males with urothelial cancer of bladder origin, and a prior smoking history was reported by 18 of 29 patients. Pretreatment tumor samples, along with matched peripheral blood collected serially before and after atezolizumab treatment, underwent TCR sequencing. In the same patients, whole exome sequencing and RNA sequencing of pretreatment tumors were performed in addition to TCR sequencing. An exploratory multi-omic analysis was conducted of the somatic, immune and clinical correlates of response to PD-L1 blockade with atezolizumab in urothelial cancer. Patients had an ECOG performance status of 0 or 1 and had received between 0 and 3 prior chemotherapy regimens. Blood samples were analyzed at 3 weeks after treatment start (second dose) and at 6 weeks after treatment start. A median of 141,255 T cells and tens of thousands of unique TCRs was obtained from blood samples, and a median clonality of roughly 0.08 was observed.

General findings and caveats noted by the study authors: Because of the small sample size (n ≈ 31) and the many exploratory analyses performed, the results are intended to be regarded as hypothesis-generating. A pretreatment peripheral blood TCR clonality below the median was linked to improved progression-free and overall survival. Greater expansion of tumor-associated TCR clones in peripheral blood 3 weeks after the start of treatment was observed in patients with durable benefit (n of about 20, p = 0.022).

The time point label for this specimen denotes: pretreatment peripheral blood. The cohort comprised roughly 30 patients with locally advanced or metastatic urothelial carcinoma treated at Memorial Sloan Kettering on a trial protocol. Peripheral blood mononuclear cells were collected pretreatment and during treatment, with between 1 and 8 total time points obtained per patient. The Qiagen DNeasy Blood extraction kit was used to purify genomic DNA from total PBMCs and tumor samples. PBMCs were collected pretreatment and during treatment and were isolated and stored as previously described. Compared with germline, V lacks 5 bases and J lacks 2 bases; bases without a gene match: 2. The germline V gene specifies SNHLY as CDR1 and FYNNEI as CDR2. The CDR3 runs 13 residues from the cysteine to the phenylalanine. Only CDR3 DNA is held: 39 bases, read in frame from base 1. Concerning this clone itself: Its cognate antigen has yet to be identified. Base qualities are not recorded, but no much larger clone differs from it by a single base.

To estimate absolute template abundance from read counts, synthetic TCR analog templates were spiked into each PCR. TCRbeta CDR3 regions were amplified from genomic DNA with bias-controlled V and J gene primers using the immunoSEQ assay. Sequencing of rearranged TCRbeta segments was performed at approximately 20X coverage. The paper's data handling went like this. Clustering was used to correct sequencing errors, and CDR3s were annotated against IMGT so that V, D and J genes could be assigned. Downstream analyses used only productive TCRbeta rearrangements, leaving out any out-of-frame or stop-codon sequences. To compute clonality, Shannon entropy was normalized by the log of the number of unique productive sequences and then subtracted from one. Clones differing between time points or between blood and tumor were identified by Fisher's exact test with Benjamini-Hochberg correction at adjusted p below 0.01. The immuneACCESS repertoire file appears here via TCRdb, limited to in-frame rearrangements. These files lack a portion of the clones; in checked studies, under half of the deficit traces to unresolved V genes, and the cause of the others is not known. The DNA was the basis for D and trimming; V, J and clone size are from that table. The sample profile shows under 60,000 clones; 84% of them were found once. The top ten constitute approximately 3% of the sample.

Sequences were derived from PBMCs, sampled around atezolizumab (anti-PD-L1) treatment. This receptor was taken from a man between 65 and 85 years old with urothelial cancer. This chain is built from TRBV2 and TRBJ2-7; 8 central nucleotides agree with TRBD1. The DNA sequence is TGTGCCAGCAGTCGACAGGGGCCCTACGAGCAGTACTTC. Its translation reads: CASSRQGPYEQYF.